This passage covers 32 T cell receptor beta chains from one sample sequenced in a study of blood T cells in healthy people across ages. A second PCR of 7 to 11 cycles used a sample-barcoded 5' primer and a J-beta primer mix. Each CDR3 protein is one row after TCRdb ran MiXCR on the 5' RACE reads. This sample has over 1.5 million distinct CDR3 sequences, with around half found just once. The specimen sequenced was blood. The receptors derive from a woman in her 40s in good health.

A remark on this clonotype: The germline gene is not matched at one end of the junction; a read error may be the cause. The chain carries TRBV7-2 and TRBJ1-2; 9 bases agree with TRBD1. The CDR3 is 15 residues long. Looked up from germline, CDR1 is SGHTA and CDR2 is FQGNSA. The CDR3 region has the DNA TGTGCCAGCAGCTCAACAGGGGGCTTTAACTATGGCCACACCTTC. Protein sequence: CASSSTGGFNYGHTF.

The chain combines TRBV15 with TRBJ2-5; 7 bases agree with TRBD1. There are 17 residues in the CDR3. Losses at the gene ends were 4 bases for V and 0 bases for J; bases not matched to a gene: 11. Germline CDR1 and CDR2: LNHNV and YYDKDF (reference sequence). Here the CDR3 DNA reads TGTGCCACCAGCACCTCGACCGGGACAGTCTACCAAGAGACCCAGTACTTC. Its protein product is CATSTSTGTVYQETQYF.

This clonotype was seen a few times. This chain links TRBV7-2 with TRBJ2-1, with 7 bases lining up with TRBD1. Germline CDR1 SGHTA, CDR2 FQGNSA. This CDR3 is built from 15 residues. V trimming: 5 bases; J trimming: 0 bases; junction bases outside the gene matches: 4. The CDR3 is CASSDRTGSYNEQFF. The CDR3 DNA reads as TGTGCCAGCAGCGACCGGACAGGCTCCTACAATGAGCAGTTCTTC.

V and J are TRBV6-2 or TRBV6-3 and TRBJ2-7; D possibly corresponds to TRBD2 (5 bases). Trimming shortened V by 10 bases and J by 7 bases, and 17 bases separated the two germline ends. Looked up from germline, CDR1 is MNHEY and CDR2 is SVGEGT. The CDR3 consists of 12 residues. CDR3 DNA: TGTGCCACCCGGGATACTCCAAGAGAGCAGTACTTC. Its protein is CATRDTPREQYF.

The rearrangement uses TRBV20-1 and TRBJ2-5, with TRBD1 identical over 7 bases. The CDR3 has 15 residues. V gave up 5 bases and J gave up 5 bases; unmatched junction bases: 14. Germline values: CDR1 DFQATT, CDR2 SNEGSKA (reference sequence). The CDR3 DNA sequence: TGCAGTGCTCCCCGTCGCGGCAGGGGGAAGGAGACCCAGTACTTC. Its protein product is CSAPRRGRGKETQYF.

The table lists this clonotype with a few counts. The chain is built from TRBV7-2 and TRBJ2-3; no definite D call. Germline V gives CDR1 SGHTA, CDR2 FQGNSA. Trimming stripped 5 bases from V and 5 bases from J, with 14 bases between. The CDR3 is made up of 14 amino acids. CDR3 sequence: CASSTRSEKDTQYF. As DNA, the CDR3 is TGTGCCAGCAGCACCCGATCCGAGAAAGATACGCAGTATTTT. Combining the CDR3 with reference TRBV7-2 and TRBJ2-3 gives the whole variable domain GAGVSQSPSNKVTEKGKDVELRCDPISGHTALYWYRQSLGQGLEFLIYFQGNSAPDKSGLPSDRFSAERTGGSVSTLTIQRTQQEDSAVYLCASSTRSEKDTQYFGPGTRLTVL.

This clonotype was seen more than once but under ten times. The rearrangement uses TRBV4-2 and TRBJ2-5; the D gene is possibly TRBD2 (6 bases). V lost 3 bases and J 1 base, leaving 12 bases between the germline ends. The CDR3 is made up of 15 amino acids. Germline CDR1 and CDR2: LGHNA and YNFKEQ. CDR3 DNA: TGTGCCAGCAGCCAGGCGACGGGAGCCCAAGAGACCCAGTACTTC. This translates into CASSQATGAQETQYF.

The chain joins TRBV7-2 to TRBJ2-1; tentatively, D is TRBD1 (5 bases). This CDR3 comprises 14 residues. The germline CDR1 and CDR2 sequences are SGHTA and FQGNSA. Trimming cost V 2 bases and J 8 bases, with 13 bases left between them. CDR3 nucleotides: TGTGCCAGCAGCTTAACCCTTCAGGGTTATGAGCAGTTCTTC. This sequence encodes CASSLTLQGYEQFF.

The chain joins TRBV4-3 to TRBJ2-3; no reliable D call. The germline V gene has CDR1 LGHNA and CDR2 YSLEER. Trimming took 0 bases from V and 3 from J, leaving 16 bases between them. The length of the CDR3 is 17 residues. CDR3 residues: CASSQDALGRLTDTQYF. CDR3 bases: TGCGCCAGCAGCCAAGATGCGTTGGGCAGGCTTACAGATACGCAGTATTTT.

The V gene is TRBV7-9, the J gene TRBJ1-5; 7 nucleotides align to TRBD1. From germline, CDR1 is SEHNR and CDR2 FQNEAQ (reference sequence). The junction had 6 bases not matched to a gene; V was cut back by 5 bases and J by 5 bases. This CDR3 spans 14 amino acids. The DNA of the CDR3 is TGTGCCAGCAGCCCGACAGGGTTAGATCAGCCCCAGCATTTT. Its protein is CASSPTGLDQPQHF.

The chain is built from TRBV7-2 and TRBJ2-1, with a tentative D call TRBD1 (6 bases). The V gene's germline CDR1 is SGHTA and CDR2 FQGNSA. Trimming took 3 bases from V and 0 from J, leaving 15 bases between them. This CDR3 is 17 amino acids long. DNA of the CDR3: TGTGCCAGCAGCTTCGAACAGGGCCTCAGCTCCTACAATGAGCAGTTCTTC. It encodes CASSFEQGLSSYNEQFF.

This clonotype was seen repeatedly, ten times or more. The chain links TRBV7-2 to TRBJ2-1; tentatively, D is TRBD1 or TRBD2 (6 bases each). V was trimmed by 1 base and J by 2 bases, leaving 9 bases between them. CDR3 length equals 15 residues. In germline, CDR1 is SGHTA, CDR2 FQGNSA. CDR3: CASSLVGGPYNEQFF. Written as DNA, the CDR3 is TGTGCCAGCAGCTTAGTCGGGGGCCCCTACAATGAGCAGTTCTTC.

The rearrangement joins TRBV4-3 to TRBJ2-5; maybe TRBD1 (6 bases). Germline assignment: CDR1 LGHNA and CDR2 YSLEER. The CDR3 sequence is 14 residues long. V dropped 6 bases and J dropped 0 bases, with 11 bases sitting between them. This chain's CDR3 is CASSPTGDQETQYF. In DNA form, the CDR3 reads TGCGCCAGCAGTCCGACAGGTGACCAAGAGACCCAGTACTTC.

V usage is TRBV20-1 and J usage is TRBJ2-3; 8 bases are a match to TRBD2. Trimming cost V 0 bases and J 2 bases; bases outside gene matches: 10. There are 17 residues in the CDR3. From germline, CDR1 is DFQATT and CDR2 SNEGSKA (reference sequence). The CDR3 loop is CSAREGKRGPLTDTQYF. CDR3 in DNA: TGCAGTGCTAGAGAGGGCAAGCGGGGGCCTCTCACAGATACGCAGTATTTT.

The chain carries TRBV7-9 and TRBJ2-5; 9 bases are shared with TRBD2. Germline loops: CDR1 SEHNR, CDR2 FQNEAQ (reference sequence). The J segment lost 7 bases and the V segment lost 3 bases, leaving 6 bases of the junction unmatched. This CDR3 comprises 14 residues. For the CDR3, the DNA is TGTGCCAGCAGCTTGGACGGGACTAGCCTGACCCAGTACTTC. This codes for CASSLDGTSLTQYF.

The chain recombines TRBV6-5 with TRBJ2-7; TRBD1 matches 9 bases. The germline V gene has CDR1 MNHEY and CDR2 SVGAGI. This CDR3 region has 18 residues. V shed 0 bases and J 4 bases; nucleotides not matched to a gene: 13. The CDR3 DNA sequence: TGTGCCAGCAGTTACTCGATTAGGACAGGGGAATCATATTACGAGCAGTACTTC. Translated, it gives CASSYSIRTGESYYEQYF.

This chain joins TRBV6-4 and TRBJ2-3; 7 nucleotides line up with TRBD2. The length of the CDR3 is 14 residues. V lost 6 bases to trimming and J lost 5 bases; unmatched junction nucleotides: 8. Germline lookup yields CDR1 MRHNA and CDR2 SNTAGT. This CDR3 reads CASRASPGGDTQYF. CDR3 DNA: TGTGCCAGCAGAGCGTCCCCGGGGGGAGATACGCAGTATTTT.

This clonotype was seen only a few times. The CDR3, as DNA: TGTGCCAGCAGCTTAAAATGGGGAGATACGCAGTATTTT. Translated, it gives CASSLKWGDTQYF. This rearrangement joins TRBV7-2 to TRBJ2-3; no definite D call. Germline loops: CDR1 SGHTA, CDR2 FQGNSA. The CDR3 loop spans 13 amino acids. The V end was cut by 2 bases, the J end by 5 bases, with 8 bases between.

A single count supports this clonotype. V gene TRBV6-2 or TRBV6-3 combines with J gene TRBJ2-1; D not resolved. The CDR3 is made up of 16 amino acids. The V end was cut by 5 bases, the J end by 5 bases, with 19 bases between. Germline V CDR1 and CDR2: MNHEY, SVGEGT. CDR3 protein: CASSPGGWRSDNEQFF. In nucleotides, the CDR3 is TGTGCCAGCAGTCCGGGTGGGTGGAGATCCGACAATGAGCAGTTCTTC.

The chain has TRBV6-1 and TRBJ1-5; TRBD1 matches at 9 bases. This CDR3 is built from 15 residues. Looked up from germline, CDR1 is MNHNS and CDR2 is SASEGT. V was clipped by 6 bases and J by 4 bases; unmatched bases: 7. The CDR3 loop reads CASSRLGQGNQPQHF. DNA for the CDR3: TGTGCCAGCAGCAGACTCGGACAGGGGAATCAGCCCCAGCATTTT.

This clonotype was picked up a small number of times. CDR3: CASSARDYYGYTF. Written as DNA, the CDR3 is TGTGCCAGCAGTGCCCGGGACTACTATGGCTACACCTTC. The chain recombines TRBV27 with TRBJ1-2; weak D call: TRBD1 (5 bases). With 5 bases removed from V and 3 bases from J, the gap between germline ends came to 10 bases. The CDR3 is made up of 13 amino acids. In germline, CDR1 is MNHEY, CDR2 SMNVEV (reference sequence).

This sequence joins TRBV7-2 and TRBJ1-5; TRBD1 matches at 8 bases. V lost 2 bases to trimming and J lost 4 bases; unmatched junction nucleotides: 4. Germline V gives CDR1 SGHTA, CDR2 FQGNSA. The CDR3 consists of 15 residues. In DNA form, the CDR3 reads TGTGCCAGCAGCTTATTTACAGGGGGTAATCAGCCCCAGCATTTT. The encoded protein is CASSLFTGGNQPQHF.

V and J are TRBV6-5 and TRBJ2-5; TRBD1 agrees at 9 bases. This CDR3 comprises 17 residues. Germline loops: CDR1 MNHEY, CDR2 SVGAGI. The junction had 12 bases not matched to a gene; V was cut back by 2 bases and J by 5 bases. CDR3 in DNA: TGTGCCAGCAGTTACAGGGCGATGACAGGGGGGGTGGAGACCCAGTACTTC. It translates to CASSYRAMTGGVETQYF.

In DNA form, the CDR3 reads TGTGCCAGCGGGCCCAGCGGGACTCTGAGCACAGATACGCAGTATTTT. Amino acid sequence: CASGPSGTLSTDTQYF. This chain connects TRBV6-5 to TRBJ2-3; 7 nucleotides line up with TRBD2. This CDR3 region has 16 residues. The V gene end was trimmed by 8 bases and the J gene end by 0 bases; junction bases not matched to a gene: 11. Per germline, CDR1 MNHEY and CDR2 SVGAGI.

This clonotype was detected only a few times. The chain combines TRBV14 with TRBJ2-6; tentative D call: TRBD2 (5 bases). The germline gives CDR1 SGHDN, CDR2 FVKESK. The CDR3 loop spans 16 amino acids. V was shortened by 0 bases and J by 1 base, with 7 bases between the two germline ends. In DNA, the CDR3 is TGTGCCAGCAGCCAAGAGCGGGTGTCTGGGGCCAACGTCCTGACTTTC. Residues: CASSQERVSGANVLTF.

V usage is TRBV25-1 and J usage is TRBJ2-3; TRBD1 matches 7 bases. The CDR3 contains 14 residues. Looked up from germline, CDR1 is MGHDK and CDR2 is SYGVNS. The V and J ends lost 4 bases and 4 bases, in that order; junction bases with no gene match: 5. CDR3 coding DNA: TGTGCCAGCAGTGCGACAGGGAGCGCAGATACGCAGTATTTT. Its translation is CASSATGSADTQYF.

V and J are TRBV20-1 and TRBJ2-1, with 14 positions matching TRBD2. The DNA end is a closer match to TRBJ2-7, so the J assignment may be wrong. Germline lookup yields CDR1 DFQATT and CDR2 SNEGSKA (reference sequence). CDR3 length equals 17 residues. The CDR3: CSPWTSGGTASYNEQYF. DNA of the CDR3: TGCAGTCCTTGGACTAGCGGGGGGACCGCCTCCTACAATGAGCAGTACTTC.

This clonotype came up a few times. The rearrangement uses TRBV7-2 and TRBJ2-7; D possibly uses TRBD1 or TRBD2 (5 bases each). CDR3 length equals 15 residues. Per germline, CDR1 SGHTA and CDR2 FQGNSA. V lost 5 bases and J 4 bases, leaving 18 bases between the germline ends. CDR3 DNA: TGTGCCAGCAGCCCCACCAGGGACCCAGAGTACGAGCAGTACTTC. As protein: CASSPTRDPEYEQYF. Looking up the rest from reference TRBV7-2 and TRBJ2-7 gives the full variable domain: GAGVSQSPSNKVTEKGKDVELRCDPISGHTALYWYRQSLGQGLEFLIYFQGNSAPDKSGLPSDRFSAERTGGSVSTLTIQRTQQEDSAVYLCASSPTRDPEYEQYFGPGTRLTVT.

The chain has TRBV5-1 and TRBJ2-7, with a tentative D call TRBD1 (6 bases). V gave up 7 bases and J gave up 0 bases, with 17 bases separating them. This CDR3 comprises 15 residues. CDR1 and CDR2 (germline): SGHRS, YFSETQ. This chain's CDR3 is CASRRTAIRSYEQYF. Written as DNA, the CDR3 is TGCGCCAGCCGTAGGACAGCTATTCGCTCCTACGAGCAGTACTTC.

The rearrangement uses TRBV20-1 and TRBJ2-1; D is perhaps TRBD1 or TRBD2 (5 bases each). CDR1 and CDR2 from the germline V gene are DFQATT and SNEGSKA (reference sequence). The CDR3 is 14 residues long. Trimming pared 6 bases from V and 9 bases from J, leaving 21 bases between. The CDR3 loop reads CSAASGSRLGEQFF. CDR3 in DNA: TGCAGTGCGGCTTCAGGGAGTCGACTTGGTGAGCAGTTCTTC.

The chain is built from TRBV7-2 and TRBJ1-5; a possible D gene is TRBD1 (5 bases). Trimming cost V 8 bases and J 4 bases, with 27 bases left between them. Per the germline V gene, CDR1 is SGHTA and CDR2 is FQGNSA. CDR3 length equals 18 residues. In DNA form, the CDR3 reads TGTGCCAGCCCACCCGGCCAAAGGACAAGACATCGAAATCAGCCCCAGCATTTT. Protein: CASPPGQRTRHRNQPQHF.

The chain couples TRBV27 to TRBJ2-1; 7 nucleotides agree with TRBD2. The CDR3 extends over 16 amino acids. Trimming at V came to 2 bases and at J to 6 bases, leaving 10 bases not matched to a gene. Per the germline V gene, CDR1 is MNHEY and CDR2 is SMNVEV (reference sequence). CDR3 protein: CASSLRLAGVGNEQFF. The CDR3, as DNA: TGTGCCAGCAGTTTACGGCTTGCGGGGGTGGGCAATGAGCAGTTCTTC.